The subject of this entry is one T cell receptor beta chain. The antigen is unknown. These data come from a study of OX40 agonist ivuxolimab in advanced cancers. Turning to the study itself: Clinicians treated patients with ivuxolimab, an agonistic anti-OX40 (CD134) antibody. The patients received ivuxolimab by intravenous route every 2 weeks at 0.01 to 10 mg/kg. Study conclusions and caveats: Expanded clones tended on average to be more numerous among CD8+ T cells than CD4+. Circulating CD4+ and CD8+ T cells showed clonal expansion by week 6 at 0.1 to 3.0 mg/kg.

Germline V gene lookup returns CDR1 SGHRS and CDR2 YFSETQ. This CDR3 contains 14 residues. Germline trimming cut 0 bases from V and 6 bases from J; bases unmatched to any gene: 4. The data were produced by immunoSEQ multiplex PCR, yet TCRdb's version contains in-frame clones alone and is incomplete. The table lists about 100,000 clones, about 90% of them singletons. This receptor was identified in an adult with an advanced solid tumor such as melanoma, head and neck, liver or kidney cancer. The source material was CD4+ or CD8+ T cells sorted from blood, sampled in a trial of the OX40 agonist ivuxolimab. The chain employs TRBV5-1 and TRBJ2-3, with 7 bases fitting TRBD1. Here the CDR3 reads CASSLGDRVDTQYF. Written as DNA, the CDR3 is TGCGCCAGCAGCTTGGGGGACAGAGTCGATACGCAGTATTTT.